These 14 T cell receptor beta chains came from one sample sequenced in a study of shared clonotypes between healthy human individuals (dated by TCRdb to 2018 to 2020). The protocol used for the library was the immunoSEQ multiplex PCR assay. Held by TCRdb, this immuneACCESS table contains in-frame sequences only and omits some clones. Under half of the omission traces to an unresolved V gene where checked; the cause of the rest is unknown. The sample records a few hundred thousand clones, around 76% of which are singletons. The ten biggest clones cover around 12% of the sample. Sequencing was carried out using PBMCs. Receptors were obtained from a woman aged 40 to 55 in good health. Some clones in this sample may be carry-over from other donors' samples.

This clone has more than one count but fewer than ten. The V call is TRBV11-2, the J call TRBJ2-1; D may be TRBD2 (5 bases). This CDR3 comprises 15 residues. V was cut by 5 bases and J by 0 bases, with 11 bases left in between. The V gene's germline CDR1 is SGHAT and CDR2 FQNNGV. For the CDR3, the DNA is TGTGCCAGCAGCAAAGCGGAGAGCTCCTACAATGAGCAGTTCTTC. Its protein product is CASSKAESSYNEQFF.

This rearrangement joins TRBV4-1 to TRBJ2-7; maybe TRBD1 (6 bases). The CDR3 has 15 amino acids. V lost 4 bases to trimming and J lost 3 bases, with 16 bases between them. Germline CDR1 is MGHRA and CDR2 is YSYEKL. CDR3 sequence reads: CASSPLGRGFYEQYF. CDR3 DNA: TGCGCCAGCAGCCCTCTGGGCAGGGGATTCTACGAGCAGTACTTC.

This clone came up once. The rearrangement uses TRBV19 and TRBJ1-1; no clear D gene. Deletions cut 5 bases from V and 5 bases from J, with 9 bases between. Germline lookup yields CDR1 LNHDA and CDR2 SQIVND (reference sequence). The CDR3 is 12 residues long. The DNA for the CDR3 is TGTGCCAGTAGTCACCTGTCTACTGAAGCTTTCTTT. As protein: CASSHLSTEAFF.

This clone was recorded once. V usage is TRBV7-9 and J usage is TRBJ2-1; maybe TRBD2 (6 bases). The ends were cut back, 1 base at V and 4 bases at J, with 11 bases in the middle. CDR3 length: 15 amino acids. Germline CDR1 reads SEHNR; CDR2 reads FQNEAQ (reference sequence). The CDR3 sequence: CASSLVLAPYNEQFF. The DNA of the CDR3 is TGTGCCAGCAGCTTAGTCCTAGCGCCGTACAATGAGCAGTTCTTC.

The gene calls are TRBV28 and TRBJ1-2, with 10 bases lining up with TRBD1. Germline V lookup: CDR1 MDHEN, CDR2 SYDVKM. The CDR3 is made up of 13 amino acids. Unmatched junction bases numbered 6, after V lost 10 bases and J lost 4 bases. The CDR3 spells CAIKDRGTYGYTF. For the CDR3, the DNA is TGTGCCATCAAGGACAGGGGGACCTATGGCTACACCTTC.

The CDR3 loop is CASSLGGAPSYEQYF. For the CDR3, the DNA is TGTGCCAGCAGCTTAGGAGGGGCACCGTCCTACGAGCAGTACTTC. The chain is built from TRBV7-6 and TRBJ2-7; the D call may be TRBD1 or TRBD2 (5 bases each). This CDR3 has 15 residues. Between the trimmed V and J ends, which lost 1 base and 1 base, there was a span of 11 bases. Germline values: CDR1 SGHVS, CDR2 FNYEAQ.

The chain combines TRBV28 with TRBJ2-7; TRBD2 agrees at 11 bases. This CDR3 has 21 amino acids. The V gene end was trimmed by 2 bases and the J gene end by 3 bases; junction bases not matched to a gene: 21. Per the germline V gene, CDR1 is MDHEN and CDR2 is SYDVKM. The CDR3 nucleotides read TGTGCCAGCAGTTTAACCCTAGACAGAGGACTAGCGGGCTGGGGACACTACGAGCAGTACTTC. Encoded protein: CASSLTLDRGLAGWGHYEQYF.

The chain recombines TRBV13 with TRBJ2-1; TRBD1 matches at 8 bases. The CDR3 covers 14 residues. Losses at the gene ends were 5 bases for V and 7 bases for J; bases not matched to a gene: 7. The germline CDR1 and CDR2 sequences are PRHDT and FYEKMQ (reference sequence). The CDR3 DNA is TGTGCCAGCAGCAAGCGACACAGGGGGAATGAGCAGTTCTTC. This encodes CASSKRHRGNEQFF.

The rearrangement uses TRBV7-3 and TRBJ2-7; 7 nucleotides line up with TRBD2. Germline CDR1 is SGHTA and CDR2 is FQGTGA. J gave up 0 bases and V 1 base, and 9 bases lay outside the gene matches. The CDR3 covers 17 residues. For the CDR3, the DNA is TGTGCCAGCAGCTTAAAACCGAAAGCGGGACGCTCCTACGAGCAGTACTTC. Amino acids: CASSLKPKAGRSYEQYF.

The chain couples TRBV15 to TRBJ2-7, with 9 bases aligning to TRBD2. The trim removed 2 bases at V and 4 bases at J, leaving 6 bases unmatched. This CDR3 region has 15 residues. Looked up from germline, CDR1 is LNHNV and CDR2 is YYDKDF (reference sequence). CDR3 coding DNA: TGTGCCACCAGCAGAAGACTAGCGGAACCTTACGAGCAGTACTTC. Translating it yields CATSRRLAEPYEQYF.

The V gene is TRBV28, the J gene TRBJ1-1, with D possibly being TRBD1 (5 bases). The V end lost 6 bases, the J end lost 0 bases, and 17 bases lay between the germline ends. CDR3 length equals 16 residues. Germline CDR1 is MDHEN and CDR2 is SYDVKM. CDR3 protein: CASRDSKGIMNTEAFF. The CDR3 bases are TGTGCCAGCAGGGACTCCAAGGGGATCATGAACACTGAAGCTTTCTTT.

The gene calls are TRBV5-1 and TRBJ1-1, with a possible D match to TRBD1 (5 bases). Germline V gene sequence: CDR1 SGHRS, CDR2 YFSETQ. The CDR3 has 15 amino acids. Trimming pared 0 bases from V and 4 bases from J, leaving 13 bases between. The CDR3 coding sequence is TGCGCCAGCAGCTTGGGGCGGGGGATGATCACTGAAGCTTTCTTT. Translated: CASSLGRGMITEAFF.

The chain has TRBV6-6 and TRBJ1-2; D is undetermined. Trimming pared 8 bases from V and 3 bases from J, leaving 7 bases between. The CDR3 runs 11 residues. Germline CDR1 is MNHNY and CDR2 is SVGAGI (reference sequence). In nucleotides, the CDR3 is TGTGCCAGCTCGAGGGACTATGGCTACACCTTC. Its protein product is CASSRDYGYTF.

This chain connects TRBV4-1 to TRBJ2-1, with 8 bases that match TRBD1. Per germline, CDR1 MGHRA and CDR2 YSYEKL. With 1 base clipped from V and 4 bases from J, the junction kept 9 bases outside the gene matches. The CDR3 extends over 17 amino acids. CDR3 coding DNA: TGCGCCAGCAGCCAAGGGGGCTACAGGGGGTCTTACAATGAGCAGTTCTTC. It is translated as CASSQGGYRGSYNEQFF.